This passage covers 26 T cell receptor beta chains from one sample sequenced in a study of blood T cells in healthy people across ages. The second PCR ran about 6 to 11 cycles with a sample-barcoded 5' primer and J-beta primers. MiXCR, run by TCRdb on the 5' RACE reads, gives a single entry per CDR3 protein. Of around 1,900,000 distinct CDR3 sequences listed, about 39% were seen once; the top ten hold 20% to 25%. Sequenced input: blood. These receptors all come from a human donor in good health.

The genes are TRBV14 and TRBJ2-5; D is unresolved. The CDR3 has 16 amino acids. Germline V gene lookup returns CDR1 SGHDN and CDR2 FVKESK. The V end lost 1 base, the J end lost 5 bases, and 17 bases lay between the germline ends. CDR3 nucleotides: TGTGCCAGCAGCCAAGGACAAGGAAGAATATGGGAGACCCAGTACTTC. Amino acids: CASSQGQGRIWETQYF. Filled out from reference TRBV14 and TRBJ2-5, the complete variable domain reads EAGVTQFPSHSVIEKGQTVTLRCDPISGHDNLYWYRRVMGKEIKFLLHFVKESKQDESGMPNNRFLAERTGGTYSTLKVQPAELEDSGVYFCASSQGQGRIWETQYFGPGTRLLVL.

This clonotype was seen a few times. V gene TRBV20-1 combines with J gene TRBJ1-2, with a possible D match to TRBD1 (6 bases). The germline V and J ends were trimmed by 5 bases and 4 bases, with 17 bases remaining between them. The CDR3 is made up of 14 amino acids. The germline gives CDR1 DFQATT, CDR2 SNEGSKA (reference sequence). CDR3 sequence reads: CSAPIGGGPYGYTF. The CDR3 DNA reads as TGCAGTGCTCCCATCGGCGGGGGGCCCTATGGCTACACCTTC.

This sequence joins TRBV15 and TRBJ1-5, with D unclear. The V and J ends lost 0 bases and 5 bases respectively, with 11 bases between them. The CDR3 extends over 15 amino acids. Germline V gene sequence: CDR1 LNHNV, CDR2 YYDKDF (reference sequence). CDR3 in amino acids: CATSRDARMDQPQHF. The CDR3 nucleotides are TGTGCCACCAGCAGAGATGCAAGAATGGATCAGCCCCAGCATTTT.

Details on this clonotype: Germline and junction disagree at one end, which may indicate a read error. The gene calls are TRBV12-3 or TRBV12-4 and TRBJ2-3, with 13 positions matching TRBD2. The CDR3 contains 16 residues. The CDR3 DNA reads TGTGCCAGCAGGGGCGGGACTAGCGGGGCCACAGATACGGAGTATTTT. This encodes CASRGGTSGATDTEYF.

The CDR3, as DNA: TGTGCCAGCTCACCACGGACTAGCGGAACCCCCTACGAGCAGTACTTC. It specifies CASSPRTSGTPYEQYF. The V and J genes are TRBV18 and TRBJ2-4; 10 nucleotides line up with TRBD2. Near its end, the DNA agrees better with TRBJ2-7, so the J call may be wrong. This CDR3 spans 16 amino acids. CDR1 is KGHSH, CDR2 LQKENI, per germline.

This clonotype was seen more than once but under ten times. The chain joins TRBV7-9 to TRBJ2-1; 11 bases agree with TRBD1. Germline assignment: CDR1 SEHNR and CDR2 FQNEAQ (reference sequence). V trimming: 4 bases; J trimming: 9 bases; junction bases outside the gene matches: 8. The CDR3 sequence is 15 residues long. The CDR3 bases are TGTGCCAGCAGCTCTTCGGACAGGGGGCCGCCTGAGCAGTTCTTC. It translates to CASSSSDRGPPEQFF.

V gene TRBV5-5 combines with J gene TRBJ2-1; D ambiguous. The germline gives CDR1 SGHKS, CDR2 YYEKEE (reference sequence). The ends were cut back, 1 base at V and 4 bases at J, with 6 bases in the middle. The CDR3 contains 13 residues. The CDR3 coding sequence is TGTGCCAGCAGCTTGTGGAGTTACAATGAGCAGTTCTTC. Its translation: CASSLWSYNEQFF.

The CDR3 coding sequence is TGTGCCACCAGCATGATGGGTGACGAGCAGTACTTC. This gives the protein CATSMMGDEQYF. The gene calls are TRBV15 and TRBJ2-7; unclear D gene. Per the germline V gene, CDR1 is LNHNV and CDR2 is YYDKDF (reference sequence). The CDR3 runs 12 residues. V lost 4 bases and J lost 5, with 9 bases in between.

The chain is built from TRBV21-1 and TRBJ1-5; TRBD1 reflects the table's D call only, with no check against the DNA. TRBV21-1 is flagged as a pseudogene. The length of the CDR3 is 19 residues. The DNA of the CDR3 is TGTGCCAGCAGCAAAGGAAGGGACAGACCCCTTTATAGCAATCAGCCCCAGCATTTT. Amino acids: CASSKGRDRPLYSNQPQHF.

Turning to this clonotype: Its ends do not fully match the called genes, so a read error is possible. This chain connects TRBV11-1 to TRBJ1-1; unclear D gene. CDR3 size: 14 residues. Germline V CDR1 and CDR2: SGHAT, FQDESV (reference sequence). The CDR3 spells CTSSLGPKDTEAFF. In DNA form, the CDR3 reads TGTACCAGCAGCTTGGGCCCCAAGGACACTGAAGCTTTCTTT.

The chain joins TRBV28 to TRBJ2-1; D possibly uses TRBD1 or TRBD2 (7 bases each). This CDR3 has 14 amino acids. Germline CDR1 is MDHEN and CDR2 is SYDVKM. V was pared by 3 bases and J by 15 bases, with 21 bases between. The DNA for the CDR3 is TGTGCCAGCAGTTTTACGTCAGGGGGGGTAGGTTGGTTCTTC. It specifies CASSFTSGGVGWFF.

This clonotype was counted a few times. The CDR3 nucleotides read TGCGCCAGCAGCCTCCTTGCGGCCAGGACCACAGATACGCAGTATTTT. It specifies CASSLLAARTTDTQYF. This sequence joins TRBV4-1 and TRBJ2-3; no reliable D call. The CDR3 extends over 16 amino acids. Germline values: CDR1 MGHRA, CDR2 YSYEKL. V was clipped by 4 bases and J by 2 bases, with 16 bases between them.

In its sample, this clonotype was seen a few times. This chain connects TRBV6-1 to TRBJ2-5, with 11 bases fitting TRBD2. The CDR3 totals 17 residues. Germline-derived CDR1 and CDR2 are MNHNS and SASEGT. V dropped 4 bases and J dropped 5; count of bases not matched to a gene: 12. For the CDR3, the DNA is TGTGCCAGCAGTGCTACGGGACTAGCGGTAATCAAGGAGACCCAGTACTTC. This gives the protein CASSATGLAVIKETQYF.

The V gene is TRBV24-1, the J gene TRBJ2-5, with 7 bases aligning to TRBD1. V lost 9 bases to trimming and J lost 1 base; unmatched junction nucleotides: 10. This CDR3 has 15 amino acids. In germline, CDR1 is KGHDR, CDR2 SFDVKD. The CDR3 DNA reads TGTGCCACCCCGAACGGGCACAGGGGCCAAGAGACCCAGTACTTC. Amino acids: CATPNGHRGQETQYF.

The chain links TRBV20-1 to TRBJ2-5, with TRBD2 matching 8 bases. The germline V gene has CDR1 DFQATT and CDR2 SNEGSKA (reference sequence). This CDR3 comprises 15 residues. V lost 1 base and J lost 11; bases outside the gene matches: 15. CDR3 protein: CSARGDLGGAIEQYF. CDR3 nucleotides: TGCAGTGCTAGAGGGGATCTCGGGGGGGCGATTGAGCAGTACTTC.

This chain joins TRBV20-1 and TRBJ1-5; weak D call: TRBD1 (6 bases). CDR3 length: 13 amino acids. Trimming cost V 5 bases and J 2 bases, with 10 bases left between them. Germline V lookup: CDR1 DFQATT, CDR2 SNEGSKA (reference sequence). The DNA of the CDR3 is TGCAGTGCTTTCAGGGGCGGCAATCAGCCCCAGCATTTT. It codes for CSAFRGGNQPQHF.

The table lists this clonotype with a few counts. J is TRBJ1-1 and V is TRBV20-1; perhaps TRBD1 as D (6 bases). Germline V gene sequence: CDR1 DFQATT, CDR2 SNEGSKA (reference sequence). This CDR3 region has 12 residues. Trimming cost V 5 bases and J 8 bases, with 15 bases left between them. The DNA of the CDR3 is TGCAGTGCTGTAACTGGGGGGCCCGAAGCTTTCTTT. This sequence encodes CSAVTGGPEAFF.

Only a few counts were recorded for this clonotype. V gene TRBV12-3 or TRBV12-4 combines with J gene TRBJ1-1; D call uncertain. V lost 6 bases and J 0 bases, leaving 8 bases between the germline ends. This CDR3 spans 13 amino acids. CDR3 DNA: TGTGCCAGCAGCCCCAAACTGAACACTGAAGCTTTCTTT. Translating it yields CASSPKLNTEAFF.

The J gene is TRBJ2-7, the V gene TRBV7-7; TRBD1 agrees at 8 bases. After removal of 0 bases from V and 6 bases from J, the junction contained 1 base not matched to a gene. This CDR3 contains 13 residues. Germline V gives CDR1 SSHAT, CDR2 FNYEAQ (reference sequence). The CDR3, as DNA: TGTGCCAGCAGCTTAGCGACAGGGGCCGAGCAGTACTTC. The encoded protein is CASSLATGAEQYF.

The genes are TRBV6-5 and TRBJ1-6; TRBD1 is a possible D gene (6 bases). Trimming removed 8 bases from V and 6 bases from J, with 8 bases in between. CDR1 and CDR2 (germline): MNHEY, SVGAGI. CDR3 length equals 12 residues. CDR3 loop: CASGQINSPLHF. The CDR3 DNA reads as TGTGCCAGCGGACAGATTAATTCACCCCTCCACTTT.

On this clonotype itself: The junction departs from germline at one end; a sequencing error may be responsible. This chain joins TRBV14 and TRBJ2-6, with TRBD1 as a possible D gene (5 bases). This CDR3 contains 19 residues. CDR1 is SGHDN, CDR2 FVKESK, per germline. The CDR3 sequence is CASSQVLGRLSSGASVLTF. CDR3 DNA sequence: TGTGCCAGCAGCCAAGTTTTGGGGCGGTTGAGCTCTGGGGCCAGCGTCCTGACTTTC. Based on the CDR3 plus reference TRBV14 and TRBJ2-6, the full variable domain is EAGVTQFPSHSVIEKGQTVTLRCDPISGHDNLYWYRRVMGKEIKFLLHFVKESKQDESGMPNNRFLAERTGGTYSTLKVQPAELEDSGVYFCASSQVLGRLSSGASVLTFGAGSRLTVL.

The sample holds many counts of this clonotype. The junction differs from germline at one of its ends, possibly a read error. The rearrangement uses TRBV7-2 and TRBJ2-1, with D hard to call. CDR1 and CDR2 from the germline V gene are SGHTA and FQGNSA. The CDR3 spans 14 residues. The CDR3 nucleotides are TGTGCCAGCACCTTAGCCGGCAACTACAATGAGCAGTTCTTC. Its translation: CASTLAGNYNEQFF. Filled out from reference TRBV7-2 and TRBJ2-1, the complete variable domain reads GAGVSQSPSNKVTEKGKDVELRCDPISGHTALYWYRQSLGQGLEFLIYFQGNSAPDKSGLPSDRFSAERTGGSVSTLTIQRTQQEDSAVYLCASTLAGNYNEQFFGPGTRLTVL.

This clonotype was observed many times. This chain joins TRBV7-8 and TRBJ1-2; TRBD1 matches at 9 bases. V lost 3 bases to trimming and J lost 7 bases; unmatched junction nucleotides: 12. Germline V CDR1 and CDR2: SGHVS, FQNEAQ. This CDR3 spans 16 amino acids. The CDR3 DNA reads TGTGCCAGCAGCTTTGATACAGGGGGCATTCTTGGTGGCTACACCTTC. As protein: CASSFDTGGILGGYTF. The full variable domain, its missing parts supplied by reference TRBV7-8 and TRBJ1-2, is GAGVSQSPRYKVAKRGQDVALRCDPISGHVSLFWYQQALGQGPEFLTYFQNEAQLDKSGLPSDRFFAERPEGSVSTLKIQRTQQEDSAVYLCASSFDTGGILGGYTFGSGTRLTVV.

This clonotype has only a few counts. The gene calls are TRBV5-1 and TRBJ1-6; D remains unclear. V lost 5 bases, J lost 8 bases, and 11 bases lay in between. The CDR3 covers 13 residues. Per germline, CDR1 SGHRS and CDR2 YFSETQ. The CDR3 region is CASRQEGDSPLHF. The CDR3 region has the DNA TGCGCCAGCAGGCAGGAGGGCGATTCACCCCTCCACTTT.

V is TRBV3-1 and J is TRBJ1-1; D ambiguous. CDR3 length: 14 amino acids. V was shortened by 2 bases and J by 5 bases, with 12 bases between the two germline ends. In germline, CDR1 is LGHDT, CDR2 YNNKEL (reference sequence). The CDR3 DNA sequence: TGTGCCAGCAGCCAATTAGGAGGGCGTACTGAAGCTTTCTTT. Encoded protein: CASSQLGGRTEAFF.

This clonotype was recorded a few times. The chain carries TRBV6-2 or TRBV6-3 and TRBJ2-1, with unresolved D. The CDR3 consists of 14 residues. Trimming removed 7 bases from V and 9 bases from J, with 19 bases in between. Germline-derived CDR1 and CDR2 are MNHEY and SVGEGT. CDR3 nucleotides: TGTGCCAGCACCCAAAAGCAGGAGTTTGGTGAGCAGTTCTTC. It codes for CASTQKQEFGEQFF.